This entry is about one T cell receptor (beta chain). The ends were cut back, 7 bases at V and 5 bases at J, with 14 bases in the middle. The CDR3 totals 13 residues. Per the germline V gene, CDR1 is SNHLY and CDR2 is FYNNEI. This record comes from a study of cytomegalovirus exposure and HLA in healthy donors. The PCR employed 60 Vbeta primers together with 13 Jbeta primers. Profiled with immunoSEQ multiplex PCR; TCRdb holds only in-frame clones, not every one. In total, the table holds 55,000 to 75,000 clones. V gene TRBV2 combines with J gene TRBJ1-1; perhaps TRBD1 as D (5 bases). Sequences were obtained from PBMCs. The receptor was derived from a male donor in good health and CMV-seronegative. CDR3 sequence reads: CASTPGETTEAFF. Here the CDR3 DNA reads TGTGCCAGCACTCCGGGGGAAACGACTGAAGCTTTCTTT.